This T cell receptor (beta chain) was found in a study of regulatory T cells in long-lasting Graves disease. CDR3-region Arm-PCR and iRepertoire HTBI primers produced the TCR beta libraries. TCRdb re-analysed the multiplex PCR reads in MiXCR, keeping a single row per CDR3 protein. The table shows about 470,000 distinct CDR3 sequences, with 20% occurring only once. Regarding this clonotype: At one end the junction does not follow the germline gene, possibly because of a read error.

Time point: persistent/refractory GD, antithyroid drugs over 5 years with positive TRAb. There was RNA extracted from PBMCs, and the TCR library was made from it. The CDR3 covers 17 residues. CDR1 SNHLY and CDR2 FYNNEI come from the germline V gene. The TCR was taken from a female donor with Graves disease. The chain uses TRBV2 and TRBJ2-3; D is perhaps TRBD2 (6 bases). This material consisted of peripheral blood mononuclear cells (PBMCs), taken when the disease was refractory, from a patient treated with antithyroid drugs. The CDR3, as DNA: TGTGCCAGCAGTGAAACGCGGGAACAACTTGAGGGAGATGCGCAGTATTTT. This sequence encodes CASSETREQLEGDAQYF.